The 16 T cell receptor beta chains below all came from one sample that was sequenced in a study of blood T cell repertoires in COVID-19. Method: immunoSEQ multiplex PCR; TCRdb's copy keeps in-frame clones and lacks some. The table records about 210,000 clones, about 85% of them present only once. The sequencing sample was made of PBMCs or T cells enriched from blood (not recorded which). The source is a man between 35 and 55 years old who had recovered from COVID-19.

J is TRBJ1-6 and V is TRBV10-3; D not certain. The germline gives CDR1 ENHRY, CDR2 SYGVKD. Trimming took off 6 bases at V and 2 bases at J, with 11 bases between the two ends. The CDR3 totals 15 residues. The CDR3: CAIREEGPYNSPLHF. CDR3 sequence (DNA): TGTGCCATCAGGGAGGAGGGCCCCTATAATTCACCCCTCCACTTT.

CDR3 sequence: CASSVEGASGNTIYF. CDR3 coding DNA: TGTGCCAGCAGCGTAGAGGGGGCTTCTGGAAACACCATATATTTT. The chain employs TRBV9 and TRBJ1-3; 7 bases agree with TRBD1. The CDR3 runs 15 residues. Germline CDR1 SGDLS, CDR2 YYNGEE. V trimming: 0 bases; J trimming: 1 base; junction bases outside the gene matches: 1.

This chain uses TRBV6-5 with TRBJ1-2; no clear D gene. The V gene's germline CDR1 is MNHEY and CDR2 SVGAGI. Trimming cost V 6 bases and J 5 bases, with 13 bases left between them. This CDR3 is 13 amino acids long. The CDR3 reads CASRAPGKYGYTF. In DNA, the CDR3 is TGTGCCAGCAGGGCCCCCGGGAAGTATGGCTACACCTTC.

In this sample, this clone turned up once. The CDR3 DNA reads as TGTGCCAGCAGCCGTACTAGCGGTTCCTACAATGAGCAGTTCTTC. Protein: CASSRTSGSYNEQFF. The V gene is TRBV28, the J gene TRBJ2-1; TRBD2 matches 8 bases. The CDR3 loop spans 15 amino acids. Germline-derived CDR1 and CDR2 are MDHEN and SYDVKM. The V gene end was trimmed by 6 bases and the J gene end by 1 base; junction bases not matched to a gene: 5.

This chain connects TRBV6-2 or TRBV6-3 to TRBJ2-7, with D possibly being TRBD1 (5 bases). Per germline, CDR1 MNHEY and CDR2 SVGEGT. CDR3 length equals 13 residues. V lost 6 bases and J 2 bases, leaving 11 bases between the germline ends. CDR3 loop: CASSSHRTYEQYF. The CDR3, as DNA: TGTGCCAGCAGCTCACACAGGACCTACGAGCAGTACTTC.

V gene TRBV30 combines with J gene TRBJ2-1; 7 bases line up with TRBD2. V shed 4 bases, J shed 8 bases, and the junction held 5 bases outside the gene matches. The CDR3 has 12 residues. Germline V CDR1 and CDR2: GTSNPN, SVGIG (reference sequence). CDR3 region: CAWTGLVYEQFF. DNA of the CDR3: TGTGCCTGGACAGGACTAGTCTATGAGCAGTTCTTC.

The rearrangement joins TRBV6-1 to TRBJ2-1, with 9 bases identical to TRBD2. The trim removed 3 bases at V and 0 bases at J, leaving 3 bases unmatched. CDR3 length equals 16 residues. Per germline, CDR1 MNHNS and CDR2 SASEGT. The CDR3 nucleotides read TGTGCCAGCAGTGATCCTAGCGGGGTCTCCTACAATGAGCAGTTCTTC. It codes for CASSDPSGVSYNEQFF.

This clone was found a few times. This chain uses TRBV30 with TRBJ2-2; TRBD1 matches 8 bases. V lost 3 bases and J lost 5; bases outside the gene matches: 5. The V gene's germline CDR1 is GTSNPN and CDR2 SVGIG (reference sequence). There are 14 residues in the CDR3. For the CDR3, the DNA is TGTGCCTGGAGGCAGGGGGCGTCGACCGGGGAGCTGTTTTTT. This encodes CAWRQGASTGELFF.

This clone appeared once. The J gene is TRBJ2-7, the V gene TRBV6-1; 16 bases are shared with TRBD2. The CDR3 covers 16 residues. V dropped 4 bases and J dropped 6; count of bases not matched to a gene: 6. Germline V gene lookup returns CDR1 MNHNS and CDR2 SASEGT. The CDR3 region is CASSGGTSGRVGEQYF. The CDR3 nucleotides read TGTGCCAGCAGTGGCGGGACTAGCGGGAGGGTAGGCGAGCAGTACTTC.

This chain joins TRBV28 and TRBJ2-7, with D possibly TRBD2 on 6 matching bases. V lost 6 bases, J lost 2 bases, and 11 bases lay in between. CDR3 length: 13 amino acids. Germline V CDR1 and CDR2: MDHEN, SYDVKM. The CDR3 DNA reads as TGTGCCAGCAGGGGAGGTAATACCTACGAGCAGTACTTC. It specifies CASRGGNTYEQYF.

This chain joins TRBV11-2 and TRBJ1-3, with a tentative D call TRBD1 (6 bases). Trimming shortened V by 11 bases and J by 8 bases, and 16 bases separated the two germline ends. Germline CDR1 reads SGHAT; CDR2 reads FQNNGV. The CDR3 loop spans 12 amino acids. The CDR3 sequence is CALGGGKDTIYF. CDR3 in DNA: TGTGCCCTGGGGGGGGGCAAGGACACCATATATTTT.

The rearrangement joins TRBV5-6 to TRBJ2-1; possible D gene TRBD1, 5 bases. The germline CDR1 and CDR2 sequences are SGHDT and YYEEEE. V lost 1 base and J 3 bases, leaving 14 bases between the germline ends. This CDR3 contains 16 residues. The CDR3 reads CASSLSQGLRYNEQFF. CDR3 bases: TGTGCCAGCAGCTTGAGTCAGGGCCTTCGCTACAATGAGCAGTTCTTC. The complete variable domain, with remaining parts taken from reference TRBV5-6 and TRBJ2-1, reads DAGVTQSPTHLIKTRGQQVTLRCSPKSGHDTVSWYQQALGQGPQFIFQYYEEEERQRGNFPDRFSGHQFPNYSSELNVNALLLGDSALYLCASSLSQGLRYNEQFFGPGTRLTVL.

The chain uses TRBV19 and TRBJ2-7; a weak D match, TRBD1 (5 bases). This CDR3 has 12 residues. Germline CDR1 reads LNHDA; CDR2 reads SQIVND (reference sequence). The V and J ends lost 5 bases and 5 bases respectively, with 10 bases between them. The DNA of the CDR3 is TGTGCCAGTAGTCGGACACAGGACGAGCAGTACTTC. Translating it yields CASSRTQDEQYF.

The J gene is TRBJ2-2, the V gene TRBV4-2, with no clear D. The V and J ends lost 0 bases and 1 base respectively, with 3 bases between them. CDR1 and CDR2 from the germline V gene are LGHNA and YNFKEQ. The CDR3 is 14 residues long. CDR3 sequence (DNA): TGTGCCAGCAGCCAAGACAGGAACACCGGGGAGCTGTTTTTT. Protein product: CASSQDRNTGELFF.

V and J are TRBV6-2 or TRBV6-3 and TRBJ1-2; D remains unclear. Trimming pared 3 bases from V and 2 bases from J, leaving 7 bases between. Per the germline V gene, CDR1 is MNHEY and CDR2 is SVGEGT. CDR3 size: 13 residues. The CDR3 protein is CASSYSRNYGYTF. CDR3 DNA: TGTGCCAGCAGTTATTCCAGAAACTATGGCTACACCTTC.

The CDR3 DNA is TGTGCCAGCAGCTTAGGGGCCGGCAATCAGCCCCAGCATTTT. Its protein product is CASSLGAGNQPQHF. The chain has TRBV7-2 and TRBJ1-5; D remains ambiguous. Germline loops: CDR1 SGHTA, CDR2 FQGNSA. This CDR3 region has 14 residues. Trimming stripped 1 base from V and 2 bases from J, with 6 bases between. The full variable domain, with the rest looked up from reference TRBV7-2 and TRBJ1-5, is GAGVSQSPSNKVTEKGKDVELRCDPISGHTALYWYRQSLGQGLEFLIYFQGNSAPDKSGLPSDRFSAERTGGSVSTLTIQRTQQEDSAVYLCASSLGAGNQPQHFGDGTRLSIL.